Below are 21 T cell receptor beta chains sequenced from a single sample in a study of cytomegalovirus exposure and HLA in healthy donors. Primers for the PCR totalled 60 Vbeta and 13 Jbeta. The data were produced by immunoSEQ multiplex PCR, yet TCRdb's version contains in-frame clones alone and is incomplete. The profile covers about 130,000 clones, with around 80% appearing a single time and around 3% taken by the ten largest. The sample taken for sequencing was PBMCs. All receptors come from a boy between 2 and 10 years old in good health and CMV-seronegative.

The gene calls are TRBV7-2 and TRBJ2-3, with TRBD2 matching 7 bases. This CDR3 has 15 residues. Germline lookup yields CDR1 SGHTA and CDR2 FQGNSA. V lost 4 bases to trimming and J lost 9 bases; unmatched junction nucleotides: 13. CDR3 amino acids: CASSSGLSSAGTQYF. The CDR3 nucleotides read TGTGCCAGCAGCTCGGGACTATCCTCGGCAGGAACGCAGTATTTT.

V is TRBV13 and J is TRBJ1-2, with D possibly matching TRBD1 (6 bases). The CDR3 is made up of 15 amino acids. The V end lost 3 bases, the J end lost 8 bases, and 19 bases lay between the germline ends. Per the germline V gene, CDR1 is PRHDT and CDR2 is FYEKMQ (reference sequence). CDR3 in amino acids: CASSLRDDRLGGYTF. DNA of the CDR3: TGTGCCAGCAGCTTGAGGGACGACAGGCTCGGAGGCTACACCTTC.

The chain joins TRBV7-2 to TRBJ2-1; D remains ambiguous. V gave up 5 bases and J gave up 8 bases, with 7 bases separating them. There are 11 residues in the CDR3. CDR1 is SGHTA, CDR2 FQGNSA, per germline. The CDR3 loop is CASSLTYEQFF. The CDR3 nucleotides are TGTGCCAGCAGCCTTACTTATGAGCAGTTCTTC.

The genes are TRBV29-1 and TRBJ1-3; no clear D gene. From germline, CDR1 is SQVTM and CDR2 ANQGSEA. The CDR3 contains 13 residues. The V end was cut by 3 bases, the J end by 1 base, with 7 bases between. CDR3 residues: CSVEQRSGNTIYF. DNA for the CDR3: TGCAGCGTTGAGCAGCGTTCTGGAAACACCATATATTTT.

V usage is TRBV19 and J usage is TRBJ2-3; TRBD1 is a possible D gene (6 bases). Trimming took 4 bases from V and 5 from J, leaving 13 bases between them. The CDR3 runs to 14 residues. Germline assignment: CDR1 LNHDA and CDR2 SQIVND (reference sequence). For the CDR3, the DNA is TGTGCCAGTAGTAAGGGGGTTGAAGGAGATACGCAGTATTTT. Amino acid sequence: CASSKGVEGDTQYF.

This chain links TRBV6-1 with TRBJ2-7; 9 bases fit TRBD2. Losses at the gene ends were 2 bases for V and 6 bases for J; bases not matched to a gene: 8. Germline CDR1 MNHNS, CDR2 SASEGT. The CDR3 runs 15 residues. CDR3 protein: CASSEWASGTTEQYV. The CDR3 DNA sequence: TGTGCCAGCAGTGAATGGGCTAGCGGGACTACCGAGCAGTACGTC.

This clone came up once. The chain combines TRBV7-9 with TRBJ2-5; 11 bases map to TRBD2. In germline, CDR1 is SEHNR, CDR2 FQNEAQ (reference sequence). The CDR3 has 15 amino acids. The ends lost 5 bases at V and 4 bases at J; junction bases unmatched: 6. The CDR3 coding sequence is TGTGCCAGCAGCCCCCGACTAGCGGGGTCAGAGACCCAGTACTTC. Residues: CASSPRLAGSETQYF.

The CDR3 loop is CASTLGGESGREQFF. CDR3 bases: TGCGCCAGCACCCTGGGGGGGGAAAGCGGGAGGGAGCAGTTCTTC. The chain combines TRBV5-1 with TRBJ2-1; 9 bases map to TRBD2. Looked up from germline, CDR1 is SGHRS and CDR2 is YFSETQ. CDR3 length: 15 residues. V shed 6 bases, J shed 10 bases, and the junction held 14 bases outside the gene matches.

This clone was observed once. CDR3 nucleotides: TGTGCCAGCAGCCCCGGGAGCGGCAACTATAATTCACCCCTCCACTTT. Encoded protein: CASSPGSGNYNSPLHF. The chain combines TRBV7-9 with TRBJ1-6; no clear D. The CDR3 totals 16 residues. Germline-derived CDR1 and CDR2 are SEHNR and FQNEAQ (reference sequence). V was pared by 5 bases and J by 3 bases, with 14 bases between.

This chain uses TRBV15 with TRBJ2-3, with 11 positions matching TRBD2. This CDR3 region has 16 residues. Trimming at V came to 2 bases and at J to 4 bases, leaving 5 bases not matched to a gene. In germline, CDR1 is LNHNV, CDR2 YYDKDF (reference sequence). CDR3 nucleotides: TGTGCCACCAGCAGACCCCTAGCGGGAGGCGCAGATACGCAGTATTTT. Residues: CATSRPLAGGADTQYF.

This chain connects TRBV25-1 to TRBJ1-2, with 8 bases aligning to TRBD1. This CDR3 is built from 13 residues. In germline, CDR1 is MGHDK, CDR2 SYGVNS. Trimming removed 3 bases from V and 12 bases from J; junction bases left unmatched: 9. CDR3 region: CASSEEGQVFHTF. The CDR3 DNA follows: TGTGCCAGCAGTGAGGAGGGACAGGTTTTCCACACCTTC.

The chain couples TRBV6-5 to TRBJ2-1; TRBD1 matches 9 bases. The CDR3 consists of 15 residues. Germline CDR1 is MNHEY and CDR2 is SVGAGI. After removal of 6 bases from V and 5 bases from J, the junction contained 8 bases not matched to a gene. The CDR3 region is CASSRQGTGNNEQFF. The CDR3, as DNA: TGTGCCAGCAGCCGACAGGGGACAGGGAACAATGAGCAGTTCTTC.

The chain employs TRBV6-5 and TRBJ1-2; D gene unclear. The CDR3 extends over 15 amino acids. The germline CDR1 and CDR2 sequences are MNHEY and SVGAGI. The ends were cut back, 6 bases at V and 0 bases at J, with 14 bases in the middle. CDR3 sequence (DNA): TGTGCCAGCAGACACAAGACACTAGCTAACTATGGCTACACCTTC. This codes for CASRHKTLANYGYTF.

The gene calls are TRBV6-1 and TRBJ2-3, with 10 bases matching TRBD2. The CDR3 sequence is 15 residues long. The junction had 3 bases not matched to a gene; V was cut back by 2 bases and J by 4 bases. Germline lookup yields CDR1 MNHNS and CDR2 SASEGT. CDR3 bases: TGTGCCAGCAGTGAAAAAGCGGGAGGGCCAGATACGCAGTATTTT. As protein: CASSEKAGGPDTQYF.

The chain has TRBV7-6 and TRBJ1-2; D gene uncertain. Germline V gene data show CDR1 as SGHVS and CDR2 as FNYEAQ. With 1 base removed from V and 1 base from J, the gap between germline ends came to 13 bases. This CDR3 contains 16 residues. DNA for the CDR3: TGTGCCAGCAGCTTAGTCCCGGGAAACCTTAACTATGGCTACACCTTC. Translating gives CASSLVPGNLNYGYTF.

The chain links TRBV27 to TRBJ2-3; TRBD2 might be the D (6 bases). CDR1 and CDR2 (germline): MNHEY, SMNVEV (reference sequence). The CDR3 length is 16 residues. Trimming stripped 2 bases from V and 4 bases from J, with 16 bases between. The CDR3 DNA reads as TGTGCCAGCAGTTTAGAGGGATCGGGAGTGTCAGATACGCAGTATTTT. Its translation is CASSLEGSGVSDTQYF.

CDR3 sequence (DNA): TGTGCCAGTAGTGACCCGGGACTACTTAGGGAGACCCAGTACTTC. Its translation: CASSDPGLLRETQYF. The V gene is TRBV19, the J gene TRBJ2-5; 7 positions agree with TRBD2. Trimming removed 5 bases from V and 5 bases from J; junction bases left unmatched: 11. The length of the CDR3 is 15 residues. Per germline, CDR1 LNHDA and CDR2 SQIVND (reference sequence). The full variable domain, in which reference TRBV19 and TRBJ2-5 provide the parts outside the CDR3, is DGGITQSPKYLFRKEGQNVTLSCEQNLNHDAMYWYRQDPGQGLRLIYYSQIVNDFQKGDIAEGYSVSREKKESFPLTVTSAQKNPTAFYLCASSDPGLLRETQYFGPGTRLLVL.

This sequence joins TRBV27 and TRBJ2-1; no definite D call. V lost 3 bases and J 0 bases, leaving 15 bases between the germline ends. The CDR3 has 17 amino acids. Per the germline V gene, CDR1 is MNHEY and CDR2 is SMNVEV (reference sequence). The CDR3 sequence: CASSFLNSPSSYNEQFF. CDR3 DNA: TGTGCCAGCAGTTTCCTTAACAGTCCCTCCTCCTACAATGAGCAGTTCTTC.

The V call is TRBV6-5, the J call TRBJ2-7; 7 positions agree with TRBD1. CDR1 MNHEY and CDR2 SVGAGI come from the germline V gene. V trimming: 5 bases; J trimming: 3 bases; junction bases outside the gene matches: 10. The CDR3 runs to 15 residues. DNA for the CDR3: TGTGCCAGCAGTCCCCTCGGGACAGCTAGCTACGAGCAGTACTTC. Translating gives CASSPLGTASYEQYF.

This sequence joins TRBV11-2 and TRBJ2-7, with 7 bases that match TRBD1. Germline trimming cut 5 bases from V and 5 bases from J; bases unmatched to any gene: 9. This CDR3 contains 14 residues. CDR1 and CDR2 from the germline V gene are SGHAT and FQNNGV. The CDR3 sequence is CASSRSTGSDEQYF. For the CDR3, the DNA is TGTGCCAGCAGCCGATCGACAGGGTCCGACGAGCAGTACTTC.

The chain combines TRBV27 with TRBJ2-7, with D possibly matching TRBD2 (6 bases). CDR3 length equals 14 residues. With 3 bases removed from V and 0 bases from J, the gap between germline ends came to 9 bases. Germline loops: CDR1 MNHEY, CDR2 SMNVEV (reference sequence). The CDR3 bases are TGTGCCAGCAGTTTGGACGGGAGCTCCTACGAGCAGTACGTC. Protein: CASSLDGSSYEQYV.